Following are 32 T cell receptor beta chains from one sample sequenced in a study of control samples from healthy donors and cancer patients. Sequencing was performed with immunoSEQ multiplex PCR; in TCRdb, only in-frame clones are kept and a portion is missing. The profile shows some 130,000 clones, more than 90% of them singletons. Specimen: blood. Receptors originate from a man aged 18 to 29 in good health.

The CDR3 loop reads CASSQISGGAAGTSTDTQYF. Written as DNA, the CDR3 is TGTGCCAGCAGCCAGATAAGCGGGGGGGCGGCGGGGACTAGCACAGATACGCAGTATTTT. The chain is built from TRBV3-1 (or the pseudogene TRBV3-2) and TRBJ2-3, with TRBD2 matching 10 bases. V lost 3 bases and J lost 0; bases outside the gene matches: 15. The CDR3 extends over 20 amino acids. Germline V gene data show CDR1 as LGHDT and CDR2 as YNNKEL (reference sequence).

The J gene is TRBJ1-3, the V gene TRBV30; D is ambiguous. Germline assignment: CDR1 GTSNPN and CDR2 SVGIG (reference sequence). There are 10 residues in the CDR3. V gave up 5 bases and J gave up 5 bases, with 4 bases separating them. The CDR3 DNA is TGTGCCTGGTCGAGAAACACCATATATTTT. Its protein is CAWSRNTIYF. The full variable domain, rest sourced from reference TRBV30 and TRBJ1-3, is SQTIHQWPATLVQPVGSPLSLECTVEGTSNPNLYWYRQAAGRGLQLLFYSVGIGQISSEVPQNLSASRPQDRQFILSSKKLLLSDSGFYLCAWSRNTIYFGEGSWLTVV.

The gene calls are TRBV2 and TRBJ2-3, with TRBD2 identical over 11 bases. Looked up from germline, CDR1 is SNHLY and CDR2 is FYNNEI. V dropped 4 bases and J dropped 0; count of bases not matched to a gene: 3. The CDR3 contains 16 residues. The CDR3 coding sequence is TGTGCCAGCAGTGCGTTAGCGGGGGGGAGCACAGATACGCAGTATTTT. This encodes CASSALAGGSTDTQYF. Combining the CDR3 with reference TRBV2 and TRBJ2-3 gives the whole variable domain EPEVTQTPSHQVTQMGQEVILRCVPISNHLYFYWYRQILGQKVEFLVSFYNNEISEKSEIFDDQFSVERPDGSNFTLKIRSTKLEDSAMYFCASSALAGGSTDTQYFGPGTRLTVL.

The chain links TRBV27 to TRBJ2-6, with D unclear. Trimming pared 7 bases from V and 2 bases from J, leaving 9 bases between. The CDR3 is made up of 14 amino acids. Germline V gene sequence: CDR1 MNHEY, CDR2 SMNVEV (reference sequence). CDR3 nucleotides: TGTGCCAGCAACCAGTTCCCTGGGGCCAACGTCCTGACTTTC. It specifies CASNQFPGANVLTF.

The V and J genes are TRBV6-1 and TRBJ1-1; TRBD1 matches 9 bases. Germline loops: CDR1 MNHNS, CDR2 SASEGT. The CDR3 runs to 16 residues. J was trimmed by 6 bases and V by 2 bases; bases with no gene match: 10. As DNA, the CDR3 is TGTGCCAGCAGTGAATTTGATACTAGGACAGGGGCTGAAGCTTTCTTT. This gives the protein CASSEFDTRTGAEAFF.

The chain combines TRBV25-1 with TRBJ2-1, with D tentatively TRBD2 (5 bases). Trimming removed 6 bases from V and 5 bases from J, with 20 bases in between. Germline V lookup: CDR1 MGHDK, CDR2 SYGVNS. The CDR3 length is 16 residues. The DNA for the CDR3 is TGTGCCAGCAGACCCACCCCCGGGGTAGGTGACAATGAGCAGTTCTTC. It translates to CASRPTPGVGDNEQFF.

On this clone itself: A read error may account for a junction end that differs from germline. This chain uses TRBV28 with TRBJ2-2, with TRBD1 matching 7 bases. The germline gives CDR1 MDHEN, CDR2 SYDVKM. This CDR3 is 16 amino acids long. The CDR3 DNA reads TGTGTCAGCAGCGCCCGGCGACAGGGCTACACCGGGGAGCTGTTTTTT. Its translation is CVSSARRQGYTGELFF.

The chain is built from TRBV2 and TRBJ2-7; the match to TRBD1 covers 8 bases. Germline loops: CDR1 SNHLY, CDR2 FYNNEI. V dropped 1 base and J dropped 4; count of bases not matched to a gene: 3. CDR3 length: 14 amino acids. CDR3 loop: CASSEDGQGYEQYF. The CDR3 DNA is TGTGCCAGCAGTGAAGACGGACAGGGTTACGAGCAGTACTTC.

The chain links TRBV19 to TRBJ1-6; no firm D call. The germline gives CDR1 LNHDA, CDR2 SQIVND (reference sequence). CDR3 size: 15 residues. V lost 3 bases and J lost 3, with 9 bases in between. The CDR3 DNA reads TGTGCCAGTAGTATTGACCCTAACTATAATTCACCCCTCCACTTT. This gives the protein CASSIDPNYNSPLHF.

The gene calls are TRBV6-5 and TRBJ1-3, with D unresolved. The germline V gene has CDR1 MNHEY and CDR2 SVGAGI. Deletions cut 5 bases from V and 8 bases from J, with 10 bases between. The CDR3 runs 12 residues. DNA for the CDR3: TGTGCCAGCAGTCCGCGGGTGGACACCATATATTTT. Protein sequence: CASSPRVDTIYF.

The J gene is TRBJ2-4, the V gene TRBV13; 11 bases fit TRBD1. The CDR3 has 15 residues. With 2 bases clipped from V and 7 bases from J, the junction kept 4 bases outside the gene matches. The V gene's germline CDR1 is PRHDT and CDR2 FYEKMQ (reference sequence). The CDR3 loop is CASSLTGTGGNIQYF. The DNA of the CDR3 is TGTGCCAGCAGCTTAACAGGGACAGGGGGGAACATTCAGTACTTC.

The chain links TRBV4-1 to TRBJ1-1; a weak D match, TRBD1 (6 bases). This CDR3 region has 13 residues. Per germline, CDR1 MGHRA and CDR2 YSYEKL. Between the trimmed V and J ends, which lost 6 bases and 4 bases, there was a span of 12 bases. The CDR3 region has the DNA TGCGCCAGCAGTTCCAGGGGTGGCACTGAAGCTTTCTTT. Its protein is CASSSRGGTEAFF.

The chain recombines TRBV4-2 with TRBJ2-2, with 10 bases matching TRBD1. This CDR3 is built from 15 residues. Germline trimming cut 1 base from V and 6 bases from J; bases unmatched to any gene: 2. CDR1 LGHNA and CDR2 YNFKEQ come from the germline V gene. The chain's CDR3 is CASSQGGQGAGELFF. Here the CDR3 DNA reads TGTGCCAGCAGCCAAGGCGGACAGGGGGCCGGGGAGCTGTTTTTT.

CDR3 nucleotide sequence: TGCAGCGTGGGGGACAGGTTGAACACTGAAGCTTTCTTT. Residues: CSVGDRLNTEAFF. This sequence joins TRBV29-1 and TRBJ1-1, with 8 bases fitting TRBD1. This CDR3 is built from 13 residues. Germline V gene sequence: CDR1 SQVTM, CDR2 ANQGSEA. After removal of 6 bases from V and 0 bases from J, the junction contained 3 bases not matched to a gene. The full variable domain, its missing parts supplied by reference TRBV29-1 and TRBJ1-1, is SAVISQKPSRDICQRGTSLTIQCQVDSQVTMMFWYRQQPGQSLTLIATANQGSEATYESGFVIDKFPISRPNLTFSTLTVSNMSPEDSSIYLCSVGDRLNTEAFFGQGTRLTVV.

This chain joins TRBV14 and TRBJ2-1, with 8 bases fitting TRBD2. The trim removed 1 base at V and 2 bases at J, leaving 19 bases unmatched. Germline V gene data show CDR1 as SGHDN and CDR2 as FVKESK. The CDR3 extends over 21 amino acids. CDR3 in DNA: TGTGCCAGCAGCCAAGGATCCGGGGGGGCACCATACCATATCACCTACAATGAGCAGTTCTTC. This encodes CASSQGSGGAPYHITYNEQFF.

This rearrangement joins TRBV6-2 or TRBV6-3 to TRBJ2-4, with TRBD2 identical over 10 bases. J lost 0 bases, V lost 5 bases, and 4 bases had no gene match. The germline V gene encodes CDR1 MNHEY and CDR2 SVGEGT. The CDR3 has 16 residues. The CDR3 loop reads CASSNPSGGAKNIQYF. The CDR3 region has the DNA TGTGCCAGCAGTAACCCTAGCGGGGGAGCCAAAAACATTCAGTACTTC.

J is TRBJ2-1 and V is TRBV28; 7 positions match TRBD1. This CDR3 has 14 amino acids. Losses at the gene ends were 5 bases for V and 4 bases for J; bases not matched to a gene: 5. Per germline, CDR1 MDHEN and CDR2 SYDVKM. In DNA, the CDR3 is TGTGCCAGCAGTCTTGGGACAGCTTACAATGAGCAGTTCTTC. Its protein product is CASSLGTAYNEQFF.

J is TRBJ2-2 and V is TRBV2, with TRBD1 identical over 7 bases. V shed 5 bases and J 0 bases; nucleotides not matched to a gene: 9. Germline V gives CDR1 SNHLY, CDR2 FYNNEI. CDR3 size: 17 residues. The CDR3 reads CASSSGGPLTNTGELFF. The DNA for the CDR3 is TGTGCCAGCAGTTCAGGGGGACCCCTTACGAACACCGGGGAGCTGTTTTTT.

The chain recombines TRBV25-1 with TRBJ1-2; TRBD1 is a possible D gene (5 bases). The length of the CDR3 is 13 residues. CDR1 MGHDK and CDR2 SYGVNS come from the germline V gene. Trimming removed 3 bases from V and 8 bases from J, with 13 bases in between. The CDR3 here is CASSEARGGGYTF. CDR3 DNA sequence: TGTGCCAGCAGTGAGGCCCGGGGCGGAGGCTACACCTTC.

This chain joins TRBV6-1 and TRBJ2-7, with D maybe TRBD1 (5 bases). This CDR3 has 15 residues. Germline assignment: CDR1 MNHNS and CDR2 SASEGT. V was clipped by 2 bases and J by 4 bases, with 15 bases between them. The CDR3 bases are TGTGCCAGCAGTGAATTTGTTGGGGCTGGGTACGAGCAGTACTTC. Amino acids: CASSEFVGAGYEQYF.

The chain uses TRBV9 and TRBJ2-5, with 7 bases aligning to TRBD1. V shed 2 bases and J 5 bases; nucleotides not matched to a gene: 15. The CDR3 is made up of 17 amino acids. Germline CDR1 reads SGDLS; CDR2 reads YYNGEE. The CDR3 region is CASSVSGARGSVETQYF. CDR3 nucleotides: TGTGCCAGCAGCGTTAGTGGAGCCAGGGGGAGCGTTGAGACCCAGTACTTC.

This chain connects TRBV19 to TRBJ2-7, with D perhaps matching TRBD1 (6 bases). The CDR3 spans 15 residues. V lost 5 bases and J 1 base, leaving 15 bases between the germline ends. Germline CDR1 reads LNHDA; CDR2 reads SQIVND (reference sequence). For the CDR3, the DNA is TGTGCCAGTAGTCCCCCGGGACACCTTTCCTACGAGCAGTACTTC. It codes for CASSPPGHLSYEQYF. The complete variable domain, with remaining parts taken from reference TRBV19 and TRBJ2-7, reads DGGITQSPKYLFRKEGQNVTLSCEQNLNHDAMYWYRQDPGQGLRLIYYSQIVNDFQKGDIAEGYSVSREKKESFPLTVTSAQKNPTAFYLCASSPPGHLSYEQYFGPGTRLTVT.

V gene TRBV6-1 combines with J gene TRBJ1-2, with TRBD1 as a possible D gene (6 bases). The CDR3 has 15 residues. Trimming stripped 0 bases from V and 2 bases from J, with 10 bases between. Per the germline V gene, CDR1 is MNHNS and CDR2 is SASEGT. The CDR3 reads CASSEAAGANYGYTF. The DNA for the CDR3 is TGTGCCAGCAGTGAAGCGGCAGGGGCCAACTATGGCTACACCTTC.

V is TRBV19 and J is TRBJ2-6, with D possibly being TRBD1 or TRBD2 (6 bases each). V was trimmed by 6 bases and J by 3 bases, leaving 21 bases between them. This CDR3 region has 18 residues. CDR1 LNHDA and CDR2 SQIVND come from the germline V gene (reference sequence). This CDR3 reads CASRPRGTPYVGANVLTF. The CDR3 nucleotides are TGTGCCAGTAGACCCCGCGGGACACCGTACGTTGGGGCCAACGTCCTGACTTTC.

The V call is TRBV4-1, the J call TRBJ1-6; weak D call: TRBD1 (6 bases). The germline V gene encodes CDR1 MGHRA and CDR2 YSYEKL. Trimming took 4 bases from V and 4 from J, leaving 8 bases between them. This CDR3 is 14 amino acids long. CDR3 residues: CASSPGQYNSPLHF. The CDR3 DNA reads TGCGCCAGCAGCCCAGGACAGTATAATTCACCCCTCCACTTT.

Worth noting for this clone: The sample carries other DNA sequences with the same CDR3. The rearrangement joins TRBV19 to TRBJ1-1; the D gene is possibly TRBD1 (5 bases). In germline, CDR1 is LNHDA, CDR2 SQIVND (reference sequence). This CDR3 comprises 13 residues. V was shortened by 3 bases and J by 2 bases, with 7 bases between the two germline ends. As DNA, the CDR3 is TGTGCCAGTAGTATCCAGGGAAACACTGAAGCTTTCTTT. It codes for CASSIQGNTEAFF.

This chain links TRBV6-2 or TRBV6-3 with TRBJ2-5; TRBD2 aligns across 15 bases. V dropped 0 bases and J dropped 7; count of bases not matched to a gene: 6. The CDR3 covers 17 residues. Germline-derived CDR1 and CDR2 are MNHEY and SVGEGT. The CDR3 nucleotides read TGTGCCAGCAGTTACTCCGGACTAGCGGGGGGGCTCGGGACCCAGTACTTC. It yields the protein CASSYSGLAGGLGTQYF.

The chain employs TRBV2 and TRBJ1-1; D not certain. The CDR3 runs 14 residues. CDR1 and CDR2 (germline): SNHLY, FYNNEI. V lost 7 bases to trimming and J lost 1 base, with 13 bases between them. The CDR3 protein is CASTKPTPNTEAFF. In nucleotides, the CDR3 is TGTGCCAGCACTAAGCCTACTCCGAACACTGAAGCTTTCTTT.

This chain joins TRBV6-1 and TRBJ2-1, with 11 bases fitting TRBD2. Germline-derived CDR1 and CDR2 are MNHNS and SASEGT. The J segment lost 4 bases and the V segment lost 0 bases, leaving 8 bases of the junction unmatched. The CDR3 is 18 residues long. In DNA form, the CDR3 reads TGTGCCAGCAGTGAAGCTATTAGTCTAGCGGGGGGTTACAATGAGCAGTTCTTC. It translates to CASSEAISLAGGYNEQFF.

The V gene is TRBV11-2, the J gene TRBJ1-1; the D is unclear. The CDR3 is 14 residues long. The V gene lost 8 bases and the J gene lost 3 bases, with 16 bases spanning the gap. In germline, CDR1 is SGHAT, CDR2 FQNNGV. The CDR3 reads CASALPGPYTEAFF. CDR3 bases: TGTGCCAGCGCTTTACCGGGTCCGTACACTGAAGCTTTCTTT.

This clone was observed once. The chain has TRBV7-9 and TRBJ2-7; 9 bases line up with TRBD2. J gave up 6 bases and V 2 bases, and 11 bases lay outside the gene matches. This CDR3 is 16 amino acids long. Germline lookup yields CDR1 SEHNR and CDR2 FQNEAQ (reference sequence). CDR3 residues: CASSLPSRGGDIEQYF. The CDR3, as DNA: TGTGCCAGCAGCTTACCCAGCCGCGGGGGGGATATCGAGCAGTACTTC.

The rearrangement joins TRBV11-3 to TRBJ2-1; D not resolved. CDR3 length equals 13 residues. CDR1 is SGHNT and CDR2 is YENEEA in the germline V gene. The V gene lost 0 bases and the J gene lost 3 bases, with 3 bases spanning the gap. CDR3 loop: CASSLDSYNEQFF. In nucleotides, the CDR3 is TGTGCCAGCAGCTTAGACAGCTACAATGAGCAGTTCTTC.